The TCR beta chain described here comes from a study of T cells in Graves' hyperthyroidism and ophthalmopathy. Germline V gene data show CDR1 as LNHDA and CDR2 as SQIVND (reference sequence). The CDR3 extends over 13 amino acids. Deletions cut 3 bases from V and 6 bases from J, with 11 bases between. Patients between 18 and 65 years old had hyperthyroidism, newly diagnosed and lasting under 2 months. The PBMCs were taken from around 9 ml of fresh peripheral blood. TCR beta CDR3 regions were amplified from RNA. In the first-round RT-PCR of the TCR CDR3, the HTBI primer set was used. TCRdb passed the multiplex PCR reads through MiXCR, listing each CDR3 protein once. Of around 420,000 distinct CDR3 sequences listed, approximately 15% were seen once; the top ten hold approximately 7.5%.

V usage is TRBV19 and J usage is TRBJ1-2; no reliable D call. The clonotype was recovered from a woman between 18 and 30 years old with Graves' hyperthyroidism. The sequenced sample was blood. The chain's CDR3 is CASSIGNWNGYTF. The CDR3, as DNA: TGTGCCAGTAGTATCGGGAATTGGAATGGCTACACCTTC.